The entry that follows covers one T cell receptor beta chain sequence. Sequenced by immunoSEQ multiplex PCR; TCRdb stores in-frame clones only, minus some. This table has 2 million or so clones, about 95% appearing once. This sample is drawn from a study of shared clonotypes between healthy human individuals. CD8 cells classed as naive were CD45RO-negative and positively selected for CCR7, excluding terminally differentiated effector memory CD45RA+ cells. This CDR3 comprises 10 residues. The V gene's germline CDR1 is DFQATT and CDR2 SNEGSKA (reference sequence). This chain joins TRBV20-1 and TRBJ2-5; D remains unclear. Sequencing was performed on naive CD8+ T cells sorted from blood. The clonotype originates from a man younger than 35 in good health. For the CDR3, the DNA is TGCCCGTCTACTCGGGAGACCCAGTACTTC. Translating it yields CPSTRETQYF.